This is a list of T cell receptor beta chains from one sample in a study of blood T cell repertoires in COVID-19. TCRdb's copy holds only in-frame clones and misses some; the assay was immunoSEQ multiplex PCR. Of 56,000 or so clones in the sample, 65% to 80% were seen once. The sample consisted of peripheral blood. All receptors come from a woman in her seventies with acute or convalescent COVID-19. The CDR3 runs from the conserved cysteine through the conserved F or W. Fields, in order: J gene, clone size, V gene, D gene, CDR3 protein, CDR3 DNA. The D gene is left open where the match is weak. Size tells how often a clone was seen (once, few, many) or the class of an expanded clone, and some rows leave it out.

j_call: TRBJ2-7
clone_size: once
v_call: TRBV3-1/TRBV3-2
d_call: TRBD1
cdr3_aa: CASSQPGQGVEQYF
cdr3_nt: TGTGCCAGCAGCCAACCGGGACAGGGGGTCGAGCAGTACTTC

j_call: TRBJ1-5
clone_size: NA
v_call: TRBV30
d_call: NA
cdr3_aa: CAWPPKGGQGGCYSNQPQHF
cdr3_nt: TGTGCCTGGCCACCCAAGGGGGGGCAGGGCGGTTGTTATAGCAATCAGCCCCAGCATTTT

j_call: TRBJ1-2
clone_size: few
v_call: TRBV7-6
d_call: NA
cdr3_aa: CASSLGLQGDYGYTF
cdr3_nt: TGTGCCAGCAGCTTAGGGCTACAGGGAGACTATGGCTACACCTTC

j_call: TRBJ1-5
clone_size: NA
v_call: TRBV27
d_call: TRBD1
cdr3_aa: CASSAGQGSGQPQHF
cdr3_nt: TGTGCCAGCAGTGCCGGACAGGGTTCAGGACAGCCCCAGCATTTT

j_call: TRBJ1-2
clone_size: NA
v_call: TRBV2
d_call: NA
cdr3_aa: CASKAGLGGNYGYTF
cdr3_nt: TGTGCCAGCAAAGCAGGTTTGGGGGGAAACTATGGCTACACCTTC

j_call: TRBJ2-1
clone_size: NA
v_call: TRBV9
d_call: NA
cdr3_aa: CASSARLGEQFF
cdr3_nt: TGTGCCAGCAGCGCGCGTCTTGGTGAGCAGTTCTTC

j_call: TRBJ2-2
clone_size: NA
v_call: TRBV11-3
d_call: NA
cdr3_aa: CASSLGGMSNTGELFF
cdr3_nt: TGTGCCAGCAGCTTAGGGGGCATGAGTAACACCGGGGAGCTGTTTTTT

j_call: TRBJ1-1
clone_size: few
v_call: TRBV11-3
d_call: TRBD1
cdr3_aa: CASQGGRGNTEAFF
cdr3_nt: TGTGCCAGCCAGGGGGGTCGGGGGAACACTGAAGCTTTCTTT

j_call: TRBJ2-2
clone_size: NA
v_call: TRBV3-1/TRBV3-2
d_call: TRBD1
cdr3_aa: CASSPTGQGLNGELFF
cdr3_nt: TGTGCCAGCAGCCCAACGGGACAGGGTTTGAACGGGGAGCTGTTTTTT

j_call: TRBJ2-2
clone_size: NA
v_call: TRBV6-5
d_call: TRBD1
cdr3_aa: CASKPGQMNTGELFF
cdr3_nt: TGTGCCAGCAAACCGGGACAGATGAACACCGGGGAGCTGTTTTTT

j_call: TRBJ2-3
clone_size: NA
v_call: TRBV7-9
d_call: NA
cdr3_aa: CASTLDRSDTQYF
cdr3_nt: TGTGCCAGCACCCTTGACAGATCAGATACGCAGTATTTT

j_call: TRBJ2-2
clone_size: NA
v_call: TRBV5-1
d_call: TRBD2
cdr3_aa: CASSLVGLAGGNVAGELFF
cdr3_nt: TGCGCCAGCAGCTTGGTTGGACTAGCGGGGGGTAACGTCGCCGGGGAGCTGTTTTTT

j_call: TRBJ1-3
clone_size: NA
v_call: TRBV18
d_call: NA
cdr3_aa: CASSPAVSGNTIYF
cdr3_nt: TGTGCCAGCTCACCAGCAGTCTCTGGAAACACCATATATTTT

j_call: TRBJ2-1
clone_size: NA
v_call: TRBV5-1
d_call: TRBD1
cdr3_aa: CASSWGQGGNEQFF
cdr3_nt: TGCGCCAGCAGCTGGGGACAGGGGGGCAATGAGCAGTTCTTC

j_call: TRBJ2-5
clone_size: NA
v_call: TRBV29-1
d_call: TRBD1
cdr3_aa: CSYRGQGGFQETQYF
cdr3_nt: TGCAGTTACAGGGGGCAGGGGGGGTTCCAAGAGACCCAGTACTTC

j_call: TRBJ1-2
clone_size: NA
v_call: TRBV7-2
d_call: TRBD1
cdr3_aa: CASSRQGALSSYGYTF
cdr3_nt: TGTGCCAGCAGCAGACAGGGGGCCCTTAGTAGCTATGGCTACACCTTC

j_call: TRBJ2-7
clone_size: NA
v_call: TRBV19
d_call: TRBD2
cdr3_aa: CASSPLAGADEQYF
cdr3_nt: TGTGCCAGTAGCCCACTAGCGGGGGCGGACGAGCAGTACTTC

j_call: TRBJ2-7
clone_size: NA
v_call: TRBV24-1
d_call: TRBD1
cdr3_aa: CATSDPRDSSLYEQYF
cdr3_nt: TGTGCCACCAGTGACCCCCGGGACAGTTCTCTCTACGAGCAGTACTTC

j_call: TRBJ2-1
clone_size: NA
v_call: TRBV7-2
d_call: NA
cdr3_aa: CASSLDYGNEQFF
cdr3_nt: TGTGCCAGCAGCTTAGACTACGGGAATGAGCAGTTCTTC

j_call: TRBJ2-3
clone_size: NA
v_call: TRBV12-3/TRBV12-4
d_call: TRBD2
cdr3_aa: CASSLGGRDTQYF
cdr3_nt: TGTGCCAGCAGTTTGGGAGGGCGAGATACGCAGTATTTT

j_call: TRBJ2-7
clone_size: NA
v_call: TRBV5-6
d_call: TRBD1
cdr3_aa: CASSRTGRTYEQYF
cdr3_nt: TGTGCCAGCAGCCGGACAGGGCGAACGTACGAGCAGTACTTC

j_call: TRBJ1-4
clone_size: NA
v_call: TRBV7-2
d_call: TRBD1
cdr3_aa: CASSPISDRDSEKLFF
cdr3_nt: TGTGCCAGCAGCCCGATCTCCGATAGGGACAGTGAAAAACTGTTTTTT

j_call: TRBJ2-5
clone_size: NA
v_call: TRBV3-1/TRBV3-2
d_call: NA
cdr3_aa: CASSPDKTQYF
cdr3_nt: TGTGCCAGCAGCCCCGACAAGACCCAGTACTTC

j_call: TRBJ1-2
clone_size: few
v_call: TRBV7-2
d_call: NA
cdr3_aa: CASSLASRALGDYGYTF
cdr3_nt: TGTGCCAGCAGCTTAGCTTCCAGGGCCCTCGGCGACTATGGCTACACCTTC

j_call: TRBJ1-1
clone_size: few
v_call: TRBV5-6
d_call: NA
cdr3_aa: CASSPTGSMNTEAFF
cdr3_nt: TGTGCCAGCAGCCCAACAGGGTCCATGAACACTGAAGCTTTCTTT

j_call: TRBJ2-3
clone_size: NA
v_call: TRBV6-4
d_call: TRBD2
cdr3_aa: CASRLTSGGPSDTQYF
cdr3_nt: TGTGCCAGCAGGCTGACTAGCGGGGGGCCCTCAGATACGCAGTATTTT

j_call: TRBJ2-1
clone_size: NA
v_call: TRBV7-6
d_call: TRBD1
cdr3_aa: CASSSGQSYNEQFF
cdr3_nt: TGTGCCAGCAGCTCGGGACAGTCTTACAATGAGCAGTTCTTC

j_call: TRBJ1-2
clone_size: NA
v_call: TRBV6-5
d_call: TRBD1
cdr3_aa: CASRDRGDLSYTF
cdr3_nt: TGTGCCAGCAGGGACAGGGGTGACTTAAGCTACACCTTC

j_call: TRBJ1-3
clone_size: NA
v_call: TRBV30
d_call: NA
cdr3_aa: CASKLAAGNTIYF
cdr3_nt: TGTGCCTCCAAACTCGCTGCTGGAAACACCATATATTTT

j_call: TRBJ2-7
clone_size: NA
v_call: TRBV7-8
d_call: NA
cdr3_aa: CASSLEGGQSHEQYF
cdr3_nt: TGTGCCAGCAGCTTAGAGGGGGGGCAAAGCCACGAGCAGTACTTC

j_call: TRBJ2-2
clone_size: NA
v_call: TRBV15
d_call: NA
cdr3_aa: CATSRVASPGELFF
cdr3_nt: TGTGCCACCAGCAGAGTAGCTAGTCCCGGGGAGCTGTTTTTT

j_call: TRBJ2-3
clone_size: NA
v_call: TRBV6-1
d_call: NA
cdr3_aa: CASSELFAGAGTDTQYF
cdr3_nt: TGTGCCAGCAGTGAACTTTTTGCGGGGGCGGGCACAGATACGCAGTATTTT

j_call: TRBJ2-1
clone_size: NA
v_call: TRBV9
d_call: NA
cdr3_aa: CASSFYSSYNEQFF
cdr3_nt: TGTGCCAGCAGCTTCTATAGCTCCTACAATGAGCAGTTCTTC

j_call: TRBJ2-5
clone_size: NA
v_call: TRBV7-8
d_call: NA
cdr3_aa: CASSLGGRGETQYF
cdr3_nt: TGTGCCAGCAGCTTAGGGGGGCGCGGGGAGACCCAGTACTTC

j_call: TRBJ1-5
clone_size: NA
v_call: TRBV18
d_call: TRBD1
cdr3_aa: CASSGGTGGSETQHF
cdr3_nt: TGTGCCAGCTCAGGTGGGACAGGGGGATCGGAGACCCAGCATTTT

j_call: TRBJ1-2
clone_size: NA
v_call: TRBV3-1/TRBV3-2
d_call: NA
cdr3_aa: CASSQDRGSSYGYTF
cdr3_nt: TGTGCCAGCAGCCAAGACCGAGGGTCTTCCTATGGCTACACCTTC

j_call: TRBJ2-7
clone_size: NA
v_call: TRBV7-3
d_call: TRBD2
cdr3_aa: CASSLISGLAGAYEQYF
cdr3_nt: TGTGCCAGCAGCTTAATATCTGGACTAGCGGGGGCGTACGAGCAGTACTTC

j_call: TRBJ1-4
clone_size: NA
v_call: TRBV5-5
d_call: NA
cdr3_aa: CASSFGSANEKLFF
cdr3_nt: TGTGCCAGCAGCTTTGGTAGCGCCAATGAAAAACTGTTTTTT

j_call: TRBJ2-2
clone_size: NA
v_call: TRBV9
d_call: NA
cdr3_aa: CASSVAIEGGELFF
cdr3_nt: TGTGCCAGCAGCGTAGCTATAGAGGGCGGGGAGCTGTTTTTT

j_call: TRBJ2-5
clone_size: NA
v_call: TRBV7-9
d_call: TRBD2
cdr3_aa: CASSPGLAGGIRVAQYF
cdr3_nt: TGTGCCAGCAGCCCTGGACTAGCGGGGGGTATAAGAGTGGCCCAGTACTTC

j_call: TRBJ2-7
clone_size: NA
v_call: TRBV19
d_call: TRBD1
cdr3_aa: CASSSRTGGNYEQYF
cdr3_nt: TGTGCCAGTAGTTCTAGGACAGGGGGAAATTACGAGCAGTACTTC

j_call: TRBJ1-2
clone_size: few
v_call: TRBV6-5
d_call: NA
cdr3_aa: CASIKSGANYGYTF
cdr3_nt: TGTGCCAGCATCAAGTCAGGGGCTAACTATGGCTACACCTTC